Described below is a single TCR beta chain sequence and its context. The source of the sample is a study of blood T cell repertoires in COVID-19. Overall study context: COVID-19 samples, acute and convalescent, were from the United States, Italy and Spain. PBMCs, B-cell-depleted T cells, or T cells were the source of the cDNA or gDNA that made up the material.

Authors' processing steps: For nucleated cells, counts were estimated from reference gene primer amplification. Generated by immunoSEQ multiplex PCR, the TCRdb table keeps only in-frame clones and is missing some. Clonal size and the V and J genes are those of that table, whereas D and trimming came from the DNA. The table includes 150,000 or so clones, around 85% detected once. The CDR3 extends over 15 amino acids. Germline assignment: CDR1 PRHDT and CDR2 FYEKMQ (reference sequence). After removal of 4 bases from V and 3 bases from J, the junction contained 5 bases not matched to a gene. The sequencing sample was made of peripheral blood. This TCR derives from a man in his 60s with acute or convalescent COVID-19. The V call is TRBV13, the J call TRBJ2-3, with 9 bases lining up with TRBD2. DNA of the CDR3: TGTGCCAGCAGCTCTAAAGCGGGAGGTACAGATACGCAGTATTTT. Translated, it gives CASSSKAGGTDTQYF.